The rows below give T cell receptor beta chains drawn from one sample of a study of CD8+ T cells in alopecia areata. The protocol was immunoSEQ multiplex PCR, while the TCRdb copy is restricted to in-frame clones and leaves out a portion. Of 150,000 to 200,000 clones in the sample, about 72% are singletons; the top ten hold more than 9.5%. The specimen was CD8+ T cells sorted from blood, collected at week 0. The source is a human donor with alopecia areata. CDR3s include the opening cysteine and the closing phenylalanine or tryptophan. A D gene is named only where the DNA matches it firmly. Some rows have no size entry. The others give once, few or many, or a class for an expanded clone.

d_call: TRBD1; j_call: TRBJ2-7; cdr3_length: 15; v_call: TRBV5-1; clone_size: -; cdr3_nt: TGCGCCAGCAGCCCCCCGAAGACAGGGGTCTACGAGCAGTACTTC; cdr3_aa: CASSPPKTGVYEQYF
d_call: -; j_call: TRBJ1-2; cdr3_length: 14; v_call: TRBV2; clone_size: -; cdr3_nt: TGTGCCAGCACCCCGACCCAGGGAGGGTATGGCTACACCTTC; cdr3_aa: CASTPTQGGYGYTF
d_call: -; j_call: TRBJ2-5; cdr3_length: 12; v_call: TRBV27; clone_size: -; cdr3_nt: TGTGCCAGCAGTCGGGCGGGGGAGACCCAGTACTTC; cdr3_aa: CASSRAGETQYF
d_call: -; j_call: TRBJ2-7; cdr3_length: 15; v_call: TRBV4-1; clone_size: -; cdr3_nt: TGCGCCAGCAGCCAAGAATCTGTCAGGACCTACGAGCAGTACTTC; cdr3_aa: CASSQESVRTYEQYF
d_call: TRBD2; j_call: TRBJ2-5; cdr3_length: 15; v_call: TRBV2; clone_size: few; cdr3_nt: TGTGCCAGCAGGTTGCTAGCGGGGGTTTTAGAGACCCAGTACTTC; cdr3_aa: CASRLLAGVLETQYF
d_call: -; j_call: TRBJ2-7; cdr3_length: 13; v_call: TRBV29-1; clone_size: -; cdr3_nt: TGCAGCGTTGAATCAGGGGAGCCCTACGAGCAGTACTTC; cdr3_aa: CSVESGEPYEQYF
d_call: -; j_call: TRBJ2-1; cdr3_length: 13; v_call: TRBV2; clone_size: few; cdr3_nt: TGTGCCAGCAGTGACCAGGGCAGCAATGAGCAGTTCTTC; cdr3_aa: CASSDQGSNEQFF
d_call: -; j_call: TRBJ1-2; cdr3_length: 14; v_call: TRBV13; clone_size: -; cdr3_nt: TGTGCCAGCAGCCAAGAAACGGGGGGCTATGGCTACACCTTC; cdr3_aa: CASSQETGGYGYTF
d_call: -; j_call: TRBJ1-5; cdr3_length: 15; v_call: TRBV9; clone_size: -; cdr3_nt: TGTGCCAGCAGCGTAGACGGGGGCGCCAATCAGCCCCAGCATTTT; cdr3_aa: CASSVDGGANQPQHF
d_call: TRBD1; j_call: TRBJ2-3; cdr3_length: 15; v_call: TRBV29-1; clone_size: -; cdr3_nt: TGCAGCGCCAGGGGACAGGGGTTGTATGGAGATACGCAGTATTTT; cdr3_aa: CSARGQGLYGDTQYF
d_call: TRBD2; j_call: TRBJ2-7; cdr3_length: 15; v_call: TRBV6-5; clone_size: -; cdr3_nt: TGTGCCAGCAGTTACGGGCTAGCGGGGGGTTACGAGCAGTACTTC; cdr3_aa: CASSYGLAGGYEQYF
d_call: TRBD2; j_call: TRBJ2-3; cdr3_length: 16; v_call: TRBV5-6; clone_size: -; cdr3_nt: TGTGCCAGCAGCGCCAGACTAGCGGGGGGCAGAGATACGCAGTATTTT; cdr3_aa: CASSARLAGGRDTQYF
d_call: -; j_call: TRBJ2-1; cdr3_length: 13; v_call: TRBV4-1; clone_size: -; cdr3_nt: TGCGCCAGCAGCCCCGCGGGGAACAATGAGCAGTTCTTC; cdr3_aa: CASSPAGNNEQFF
d_call: TRBD1; j_call: TRBJ2-2; cdr3_length: 16; v_call: TRBV29-1; clone_size: -; cdr3_nt: TGCAGCGCCACTCGATCGGGACAGGGGTCCACCGGGGAGCTGTTTTTT; cdr3_aa: CSATRSGQGSTGELFF
d_call: -; j_call: TRBJ2-7; cdr3_length: 16; v_call: TRBV5-6; clone_size: -; cdr3_nt: TGTGCCAGCAGGACTAACCCATCCGAGAACCCCTACGAGCAGTACTTC; cdr3_aa: CASRTNPSENPYEQYF
d_call: TRBD2; j_call: TRBJ2-5; cdr3_length: 16; v_call: TRBV9; clone_size: -; cdr3_nt: TGTGCCAGCAGCGAGGGGACTAGCGGGGAGCAAGAGACCCAGTACTTC; cdr3_aa: CASSEGTSGEQETQYF
d_call: TRBD1; j_call: TRBJ1-2; cdr3_length: 12; v_call: TRBV30; clone_size: -; cdr3_nt: TGTGCCTGGAGTGGGGACAGTAGAGGCTACACCTTC; cdr3_aa: CAWSGDSRGYTF
d_call: -; j_call: TRBJ2-7; cdr3_length: 14; v_call: TRBV4-1; clone_size: -; cdr3_nt: TGCGCCAGCAGCCTCGGGACCGGCTCCTACGAGCAGTACTTC; cdr3_aa: CASSLGTGSYEQYF
d_call: -; j_call: TRBJ2-3; cdr3_length: 15; v_call: TRBV9; clone_size: -; cdr3_nt: TGTGCCAGCAACCCGGAGGGGTTACTCACAGATACGCAGTATTTT; cdr3_aa: CASNPEGLLTDTQYF
d_call: -; j_call: TRBJ2-1; cdr3_length: 12; v_call: TRBV29-1; clone_size: few; cdr3_nt: TGCAGCGCAACTAGCTCCTACAATGAGCAGTTCTTC; cdr3_aa: CSATSSYNEQFF
d_call: -; j_call: TRBJ2-2; cdr3_length: 12; v_call: TRBV29-1; clone_size: -; cdr3_nt: TGCAGCGTTCGACAGGCCACCGGGGAGCTGTTTTTT; cdr3_aa: CSVRQATGELFF
d_call: -; j_call: TRBJ1-2; cdr3_length: 11; v_call: TRBV2; clone_size: once; cdr3_nt: TGTGCCAGCAGTGACGGTGGGGGCTACACCTTC; cdr3_aa: CASSDGGGYTF
d_call: -; j_call: TRBJ2-5; cdr3_length: 14; v_call: TRBV6-5; clone_size: -; cdr3_nt: TGTGCCAGCAGTTCCCTCGGGGGAGTGGAGACCCAGTACTTC; cdr3_aa: CASSSLGGVETQYF
d_call: TRBD2; j_call: TRBJ2-3; cdr3_length: 17; v_call: TRBV5-1; clone_size: -; cdr3_nt: TGCGCCAGCAGCTTGCGGGGGGGATCCCTTTCGCATGATACGCAGTATTTT; cdr3_aa: CASSLRGGSLSHDTQYF